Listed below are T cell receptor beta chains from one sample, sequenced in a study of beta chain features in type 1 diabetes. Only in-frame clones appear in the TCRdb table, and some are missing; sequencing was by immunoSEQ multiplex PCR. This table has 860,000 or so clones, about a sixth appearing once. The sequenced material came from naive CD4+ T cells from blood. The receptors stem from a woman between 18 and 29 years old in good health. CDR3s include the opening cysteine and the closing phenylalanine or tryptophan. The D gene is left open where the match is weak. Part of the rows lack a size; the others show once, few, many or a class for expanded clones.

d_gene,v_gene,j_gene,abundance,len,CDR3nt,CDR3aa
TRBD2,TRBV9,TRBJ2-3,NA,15,TGTGCCAGCAGCGTAAGCGGGAGGGCCGGAGATACGCAGTATTTT,CASSVSGRAGDTQYF
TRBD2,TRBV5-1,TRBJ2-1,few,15,TGCGCCAGCAGCTTGGCGGGACTAGCGGGAGTAGAGCAGTTCTTC,CASSLAGLAGVEQFF
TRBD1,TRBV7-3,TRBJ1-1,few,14,TGTGCCAGCAGTGGAGCAGGGGGCCTGGTGGAAGCTTTCTTT,CASSGAGGLVEAFF
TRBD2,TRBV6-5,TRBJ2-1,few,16,TGTGCCAGCAGTTACGCTGGCGGGAGAGGGATCAATGAGCAGTTCTTC,CASSYAGGRGINEQFF
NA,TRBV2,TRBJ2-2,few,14,TGTGCCAGCACCCCACAGGGGAACACCGGGGAGCTGTTTTTT,CASTPQGNTGELFF
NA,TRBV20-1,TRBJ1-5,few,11,TGCAGTGCTAGTCGAGGTCAGCCCCAGCATTTT,CSASRGQPQHF
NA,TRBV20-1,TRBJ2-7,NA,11,TGCAGTGCGAGGGCCCGATACGAGCAGTACTTC,CSARARYEQYF
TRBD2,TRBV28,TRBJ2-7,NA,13,TGTGCCAGCATCAGCGGGAGGGCCTACGAGCAGTACTTC,CASISGRAYEQYF
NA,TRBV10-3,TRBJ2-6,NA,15,TGTGCCATCACCACATCCCCAACTGGGGCCAACGTCCTGACTTTC,CAITTSPTGANVLTF
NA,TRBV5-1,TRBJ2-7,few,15,TGCGCCAGCAGCTTGGCCCCACAGGCCCAGCACGAGCAGTACTTC,CASSLAPQAQHEQYF
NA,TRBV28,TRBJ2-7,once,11,TGTGCCAGCAGCCCACGCCGGGAGCAGTACTTC,CASSPRREQYF
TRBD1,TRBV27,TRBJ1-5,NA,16,TGTGCCAGCAGTTTATATTGGACAGGGGGCAATCAGCCCCAGCATTTT,CASSLYWTGGNQPQHF
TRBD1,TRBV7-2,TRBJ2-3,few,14,TGTGCCAGCAGCTTACAGGGGGGCACAGATACGCAGTATTTT,CASSLQGGTDTQYF
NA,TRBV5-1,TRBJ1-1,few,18,TGCGCCAGCAGCTTGGCCTTGCAGGGTAAATATCGGAGCACTGAAGCTTTCTTT,CASSLALQGKYRSTEAFF
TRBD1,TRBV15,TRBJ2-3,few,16,TGTGCCACCAAGGGGAGCCGGGACAGGGTCGCAGATACGCAGTATTTT,CATKGSRDRVADTQYF
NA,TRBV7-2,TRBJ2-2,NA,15,TGTGCCAGCAGCCCGCCGGGACCCCAAATCAAACAGCTGTTTTTT,CASSPPGPQIKQLFF
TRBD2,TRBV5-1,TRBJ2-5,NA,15,TGCGCCAGCAGCCGAGGACTAGCGGGAGTAGAGACCCAGTACTTC,CASSRGLAGVETQYF
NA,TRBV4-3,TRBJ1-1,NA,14,TGCGCCAGCAGCCAACAAGGGTTCGGCACTGAAGCTTTCTTT,CASSQQGFGTEAFF
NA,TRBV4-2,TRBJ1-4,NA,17,TGTGCCAGCAGCCAAGATCCGGGGGGCACAGCTAATGAAAAACTGTTTTTT,CASSQDPGGTANEKLFF
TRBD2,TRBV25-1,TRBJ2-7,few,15,TGTGCCAGCAGTGATGGGGGGGGACGAACCTACGAGCAGTACTTC,CASSDGGGRTYEQYF
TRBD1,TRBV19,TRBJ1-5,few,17,TGTGCCAGTAGTACCAACCGGGACAGCCTCGGTAATCAGCCCCAGCATTTT,CASSTNRDSLGNQPQHF
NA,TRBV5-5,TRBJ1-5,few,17,TGTGCCAGCAGCTTGGGTGGGGGCCGATCTTCACCTCAGCCCCAGCATTTT,CASSLGGGRSSPQPQHF
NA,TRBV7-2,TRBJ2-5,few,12,TGTGCCAGCAGCTTAGCGGGGGAGACCCAGTACTTC,CASSLAGETQYF
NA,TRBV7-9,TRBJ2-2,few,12,TGTGCCAGCAGCTTAGCGCCCGGGGAGCTGTTTTTT,CASSLAPGELFF
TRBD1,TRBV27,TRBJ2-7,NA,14,TGTGCCAGCAGTTTGAGGGGGCACTCCTACGAGCAGTACTTC,CASSLRGHSYEQYF
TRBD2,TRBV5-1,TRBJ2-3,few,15,TGCGCCAGCAGGACTAGCGGGAGGGCCACAGATACGCAGTATTTT,CASRTSGRATDTQYF
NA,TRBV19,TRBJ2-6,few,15,TGTGCCAGCTGTGGACAGTCCTCTGGGGCCAACGTCCTGACTTTC,CASCGQSSGANVLTF
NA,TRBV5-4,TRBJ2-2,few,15,TGTGCCAGCAGCCCCTGGGGGGTAGTGACCGGGGAGCTGTTTTTT,CASSPWGVVTGELFF
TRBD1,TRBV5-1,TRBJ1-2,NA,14,TGCGCCAGCAGCCTGGGACAGGGAAATTATGGCTACACCTTC,CASSLGQGNYGYTF
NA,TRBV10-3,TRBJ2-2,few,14,TGTGCCATCAGTGATGTCGCAGGGACCGGGGAGCTGTTTTTT,CAISDVAGTGELFF
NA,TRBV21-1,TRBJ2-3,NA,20,TGTGCCAGCAGCAATCCACTAACGCGGGCAACAGGGGAGAGCACAGATACGCAGTATTTT,CASSNPLTRATGESTDTQYF
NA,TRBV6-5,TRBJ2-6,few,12,TGTGCCAGCGGCGTTGTCCCCAACGTCCTGACTTTC,CASGVVPNVLTF
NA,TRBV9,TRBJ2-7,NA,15,TGTGCCAGCAGCGTGACAGGGACTACCTTTAACGAGCAGTACTTC,CASSVTGTTFNEQYF
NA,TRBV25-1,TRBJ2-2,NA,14,TGTGCCAGCAGGCCTACAGGGTTCACCGGGGAGCTGTTTTTT,CASRPTGFTGELFF
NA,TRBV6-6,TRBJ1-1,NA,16,TGTGCCAGCAGTTACTCGTACCGCACCCAGAACACTGAAGCTTTCTTT,CASSYSYRTQNTEAFF
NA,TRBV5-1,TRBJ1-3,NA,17,TGCGCCAGCAGCTTGATCGGGGTCCCGGGACCCGACGCCACCATATATTTT,CASSLIGVPGPDATIYF